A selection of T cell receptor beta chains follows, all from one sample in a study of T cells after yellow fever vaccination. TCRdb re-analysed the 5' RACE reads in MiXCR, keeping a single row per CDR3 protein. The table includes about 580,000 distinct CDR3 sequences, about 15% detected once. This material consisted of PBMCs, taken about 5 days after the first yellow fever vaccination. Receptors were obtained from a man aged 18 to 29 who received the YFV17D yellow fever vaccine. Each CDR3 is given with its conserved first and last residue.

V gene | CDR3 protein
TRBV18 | CASSPERDTQYF
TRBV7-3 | CASSFQGRTGELFF
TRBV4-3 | CASSQDLGLGYEQYF
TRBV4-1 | CASSQVYGELFF
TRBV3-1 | CASSQVGSGNTIYF
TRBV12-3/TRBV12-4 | CASSFGDRNNQPQHF
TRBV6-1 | CASSAQEARQPQHF
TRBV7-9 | CASSLVSPNTQYF
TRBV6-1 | CASTSGGTGLRETQYF
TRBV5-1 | CASSLEGSEDTQYF
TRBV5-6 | CASSLIREDTQYF
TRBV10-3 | CASSSGSSSGNTIYF
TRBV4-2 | CASSQGDRGIYGYTF
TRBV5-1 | CASSRKMGDSENTIYF
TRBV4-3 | CASSNRGEETQYF
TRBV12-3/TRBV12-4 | CASSTGRQAYSNQPQHF
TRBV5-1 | CASSFGGGYNEQFF
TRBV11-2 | CATWTGNIGELFF
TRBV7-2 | CASSFSEGFEQFF
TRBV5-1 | CASSLGPSGRQETQYF
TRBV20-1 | CSAPVPAGGNTGELFF
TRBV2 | CASSGTGRVNEQFF
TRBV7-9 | CASTGGGYEQYF
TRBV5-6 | CASSLGRANQPQHF
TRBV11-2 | CASSLDGGGGANEQFF
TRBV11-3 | CASSLGSENIQYF
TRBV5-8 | CASSLYPSTDTQYF
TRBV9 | CASSVSGKPYGYTF
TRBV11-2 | CASSSGTATPLHF
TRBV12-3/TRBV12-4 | CASSFQGLDTEAFF
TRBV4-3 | CASSQDRLLNTGELFF
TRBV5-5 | CASSLAGSTYNEQFF
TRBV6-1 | CASTKGQPNTGELFF
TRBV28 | CASSFLSYNEQFF
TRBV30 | CAWSWTGADETQYF
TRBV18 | CASSPPTGHVNTEAFF
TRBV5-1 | CASSLDVLAGVVDTQYF
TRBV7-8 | CASSSKIPGQGYEQYF
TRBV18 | CASSPATLQETQYF
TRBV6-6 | CAIRDSYEQYF
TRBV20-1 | CSLRGLTSTDTQYF
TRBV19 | CASSMSRDRTDNSPLHF
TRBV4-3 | CASSLAGGQSSEQFF
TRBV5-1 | CASSPSGLGQPQHF
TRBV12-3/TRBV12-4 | CASSLARHPGYGYTF
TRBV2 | CATSPGLAEADTQYF
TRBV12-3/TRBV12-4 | CASSFRAGETQYF
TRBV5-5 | CASSLYRGITEAFF
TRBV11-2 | CASSAYRGVYEQYF
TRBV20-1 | CSARARGEGDTQYF
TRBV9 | CASSPHGTDPSYEQYF
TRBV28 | CASTPPLDPDTQYF
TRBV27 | CASSVKSGGNTIYF
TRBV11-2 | CASSLGNGAADTQYF
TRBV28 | CASSLATGGGGNSPLHF